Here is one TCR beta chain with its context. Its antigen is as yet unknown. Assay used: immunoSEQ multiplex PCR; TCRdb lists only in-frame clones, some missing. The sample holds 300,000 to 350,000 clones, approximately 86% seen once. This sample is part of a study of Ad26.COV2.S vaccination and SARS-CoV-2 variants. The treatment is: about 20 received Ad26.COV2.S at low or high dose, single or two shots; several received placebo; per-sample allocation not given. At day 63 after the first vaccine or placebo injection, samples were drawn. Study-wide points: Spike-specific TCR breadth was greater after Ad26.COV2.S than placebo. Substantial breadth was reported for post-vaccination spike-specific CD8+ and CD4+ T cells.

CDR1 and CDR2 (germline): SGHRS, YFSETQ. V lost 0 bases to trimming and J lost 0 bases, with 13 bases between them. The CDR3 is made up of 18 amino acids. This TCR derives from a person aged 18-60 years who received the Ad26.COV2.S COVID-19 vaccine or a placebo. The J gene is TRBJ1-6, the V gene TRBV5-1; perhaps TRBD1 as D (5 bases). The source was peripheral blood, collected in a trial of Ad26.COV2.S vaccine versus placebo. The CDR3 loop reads CASSLAQGTSSYNSPLHF. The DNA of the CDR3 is TGCGCCAGCAGCTTGGCCCAGGGTACGAGCTCCTATAATTCACCCCTCCACTTT.